This TCR beta chain was identified in a study of blood T cell repertoires in COVID-19. Turning to the study itself: Spain, Italy and the United States supplied samples that represented acute and convalescent COVID-19. The cDNA or gDNA used as material had been derived from T cells, B-cell-depleted T cells, or PBMCs.

Original data processing: From reference gene primer amplification, estimates of nucleated cell counts were derived. TCRdb keeps only in-frame clones here, not all; method: immunoSEQ multiplex PCR. V, J and clone size are taken as reported in that table, and D and trimming were inferred from the DNA itself. Of about 230,000 clones listed, 85% to 90% are singletons. The Seattle patients joined while their infection was active and were tracked longitudinally afterward. What was sequenced was peripheral blood. This TCR was recovered from a man aged 50 to 60 with COVID-19, enrolled during active disease.

The CDR3 reads CASVGASGNTIYF. The CDR3 coding sequence is TGTGCCAGCGTAGGGGCCTCTGGAAACACCATATATTTT. V and J are TRBV2 and TRBJ1-3, with D perhaps matching TRBD1 (5 bases). The CDR3 loop spans 13 amino acids. In germline, CDR1 is SNHLY, CDR2 FYNNEI. Trimming removed 8 bases from V and 0 bases from J, with 8 bases in between. Variable domain in full (rest from reference TRBV2 and TRBJ1-3): EPEVTQTPSHQVTQMGQEVILRCVPISNHLYFYWYRQILGQKVEFLVSFYNNEISEKSEIFDDQFSVERPDGSNFTLKIRSTKLEDSAMYFCASVGASGNTIYFGEGSWLTVV.